What follows describes a single T cell receptor beta chain. Its antigen is unknown. The patients chosen for sequencing had shown expansion of CD8+CD57+ cells (detected by flow cytometry). The TCR beta profiling, which covered VDJ combination and CDR3 sequence, was carried out using genomic DNA as the template. In TCRdb, the reads were re-called with MiXCR into one record per CDR3 protein. This sample has about 200,000 distinct CDR3 sequences; 65% occur once, and the top ten carry roughly 62%. The record originates from a study of CD8+CD57+ T cells in acquired aplastic anemia. General study results and limits: No significant difference in CD8+ Simpson's diversity was found between patients and controls. Patients and controls were found to share twenty-nine CD8+ CDR3 sequences.

CDR1 is SNHLY, CDR2 FYNNEI, per germline. Trimming cost V 7 bases and J 9 bases; bases outside gene matches: 5. The length of the CDR3 is 12 residues. The sample taken for sequencing was sorted CD4+, CD8+, or CD8+CD57+ T cells (not recorded which) from PBMCs. The chain has TRBV2 and TRBJ2-1, with 8 bases aligning to TRBD2. The origin of this receptor is a human donor with aplastic anemia. Here the CDR3 reads CASKTGGIEQFF. In DNA, the CDR3 is TGTGCCAGCAAAACGGGGGGGATTGAGCAGTTCTTC.